This TCR beta chain was sequenced for a study of blood T cell repertoires in COVID-19 (dated by TCRdb to the early 2020s). Concerning the study at large: Samples covering the acute and convalescent phases of COVID-19 were provided by collaborators in the United States, Italy and Spain. The material from the prospective study consisted of cDNA or gDNA derived from T cells, B-cell-depleted T cells, or PBMCs. The dataset comprised deeply sampled blood TCRbeta repertoires from subjects exposed to, actively infected with, or recovered from COVID-19. The repertoires were released in a freely available public database meant as a resource for research on the immune response to SARS-CoV-2. Samples came from the ongoing ImmuneRACE study (first 160 participants) plus 1,254 subjects from 6 global collaborators. Nearly every sample came with metadata listing a de-identified subject ID, COVID-19 status, age in years and sex. HLA class I and class II types, where available, came from metadata supplied by the sample provider rather than from assay-based typing. The paper as a whole reports these results and caveats: Clinical and demographic metadata were provided uncurated, with the amount varying by source and participant.

At one collaborating source in Seattle, patients were enrolled during active infection and were followed longitudinally through the course of disease. The collaborating institutions used their own protocols to collect whole blood in K2EDTA tubes. Collaborator samples were shipped for TCRbeta analysis as frozen whole blood, isolated PBMCs, or DNA extracted from either sample type. The germline V gene gives CDR1 as SQVTM and CDR2 as ANQGSEA. Trimming takes 7 bases from V and 4 bases from J, and the germline ends sit 12 bases apart. CDR3 length: 12 amino acids, cysteine to phenylalanine. The CDR3 DNA has 36 bases and is translated from base 1. With regard to this clone: The specificity of this receptor is unknown. Within one base of it there is no much larger clone, and no base qualities were kept.

TCRbeta CDR3 regions were amplified from genomic DNA using the immunoSEQ Assay, a bias-controlled multiplex PCR. Per the original workflow: The number of nucleated cells in each sample was estimated from the amplification of reference gene primers within the assay. Sequence reads were collapsed and filtered to measure the absolute abundance of every unique TCRbeta CDR3 rearrangement. Productive Simpson clonality was computed per sample as the square root of Simpson's diversity index over productive rearrangements. The table was pulled from immuneACCESS by TCRdb, which kept in-frame rearrangements only. Such tables lose some clones; where checked, under half of the loss comes from unresolved V genes, and the rest has no known cause. That table is the source of V, J and clone size, and D and trimming were worked out from the DNA. Within this sample are some 500,000 clones, with around nine tenths of them counted one time only. The ten most abundant clones make up less than 9.5% of the sample.

The source is a woman in her forties or fifties with COVID-19, enrolled during active disease. The sequence joins TRBV29-1 to TRBJ2-3; the best D guess is TRBD1, with 6 bases matching. The sample comprised peripheral blood. The CDR3 sequence is CSAPDSADTQYF. The DNA sequence is as follows: TGCAGCGCCCCGGACAGCGCAGATACGCAGTATTTT.